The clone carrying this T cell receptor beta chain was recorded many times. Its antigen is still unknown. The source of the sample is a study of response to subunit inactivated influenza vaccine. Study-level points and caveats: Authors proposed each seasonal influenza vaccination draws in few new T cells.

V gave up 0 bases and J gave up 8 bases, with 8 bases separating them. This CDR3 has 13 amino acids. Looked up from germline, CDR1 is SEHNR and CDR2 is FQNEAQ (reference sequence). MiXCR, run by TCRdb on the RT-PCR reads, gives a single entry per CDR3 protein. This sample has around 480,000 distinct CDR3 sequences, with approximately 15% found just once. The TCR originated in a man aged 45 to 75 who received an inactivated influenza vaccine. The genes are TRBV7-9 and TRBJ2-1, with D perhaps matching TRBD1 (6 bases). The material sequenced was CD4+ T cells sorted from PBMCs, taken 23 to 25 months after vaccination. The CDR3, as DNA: TGTGCCAGCAGCTTAGCGGGGGCCCATGAGCAGTTCTTC. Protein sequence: CASSLAGAHEQFF.